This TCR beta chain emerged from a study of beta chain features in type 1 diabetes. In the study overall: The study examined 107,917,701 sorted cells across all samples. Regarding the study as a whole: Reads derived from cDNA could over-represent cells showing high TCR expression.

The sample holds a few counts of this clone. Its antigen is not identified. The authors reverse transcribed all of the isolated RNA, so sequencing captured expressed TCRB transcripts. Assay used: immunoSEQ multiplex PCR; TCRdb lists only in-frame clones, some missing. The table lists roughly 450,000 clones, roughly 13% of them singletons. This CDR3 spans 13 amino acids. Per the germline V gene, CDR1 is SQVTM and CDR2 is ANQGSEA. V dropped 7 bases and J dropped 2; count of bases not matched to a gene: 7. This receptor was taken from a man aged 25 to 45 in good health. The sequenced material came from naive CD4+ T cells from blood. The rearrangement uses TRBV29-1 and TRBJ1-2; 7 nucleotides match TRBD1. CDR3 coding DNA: TGCAGCGCCGGACAGGCAAGAAACTATGGCTACACCTTC. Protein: CSAGQARNYGYTF.